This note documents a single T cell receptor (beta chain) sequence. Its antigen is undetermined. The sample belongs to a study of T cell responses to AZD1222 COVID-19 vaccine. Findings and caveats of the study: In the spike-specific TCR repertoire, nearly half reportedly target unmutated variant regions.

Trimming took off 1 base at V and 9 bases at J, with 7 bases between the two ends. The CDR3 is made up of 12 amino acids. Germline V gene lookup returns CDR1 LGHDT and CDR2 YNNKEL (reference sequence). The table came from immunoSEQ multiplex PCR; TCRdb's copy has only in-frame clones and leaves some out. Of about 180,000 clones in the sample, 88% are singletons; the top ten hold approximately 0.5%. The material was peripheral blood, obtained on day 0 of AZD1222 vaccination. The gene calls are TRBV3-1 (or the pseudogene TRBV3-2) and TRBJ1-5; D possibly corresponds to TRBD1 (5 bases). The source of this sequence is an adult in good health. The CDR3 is CASSQGGGPQHF. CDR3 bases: TGTGCCAGCAGCCAAGGTGGGGGGCCCCAGCATTTT.